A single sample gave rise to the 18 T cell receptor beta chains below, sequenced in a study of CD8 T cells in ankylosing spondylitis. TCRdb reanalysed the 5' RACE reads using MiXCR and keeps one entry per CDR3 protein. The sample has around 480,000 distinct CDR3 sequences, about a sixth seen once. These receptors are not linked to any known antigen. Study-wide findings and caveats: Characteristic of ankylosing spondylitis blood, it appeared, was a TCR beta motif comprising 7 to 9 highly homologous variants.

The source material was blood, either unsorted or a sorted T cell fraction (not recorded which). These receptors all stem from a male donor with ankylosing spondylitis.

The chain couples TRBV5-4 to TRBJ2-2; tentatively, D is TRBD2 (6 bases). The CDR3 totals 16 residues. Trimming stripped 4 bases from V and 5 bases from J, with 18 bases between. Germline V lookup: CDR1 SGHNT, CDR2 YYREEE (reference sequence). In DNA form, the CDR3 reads TGTGCCAGCAGCAACAACGGAGGGCTGGGGACCGGGGAGCTGTTTTTT. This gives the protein CASSNNGGLGTGELFF.

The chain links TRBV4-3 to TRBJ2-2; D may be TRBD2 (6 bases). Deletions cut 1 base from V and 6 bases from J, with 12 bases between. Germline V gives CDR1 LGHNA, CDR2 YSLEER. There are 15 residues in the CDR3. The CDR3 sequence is CASSQGLVVAGELFF. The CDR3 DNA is TGCGCCAGCAGCCAAGGACTAGTCGTCGCCGGGGAGCTGTTTTTT.

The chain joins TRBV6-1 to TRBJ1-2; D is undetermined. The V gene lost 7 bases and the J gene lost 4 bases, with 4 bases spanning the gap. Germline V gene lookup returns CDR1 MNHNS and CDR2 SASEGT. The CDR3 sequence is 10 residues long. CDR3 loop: CASKGYGYTF. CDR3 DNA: TGTGCCAGCAAGGGCTATGGCTACACCTTC.

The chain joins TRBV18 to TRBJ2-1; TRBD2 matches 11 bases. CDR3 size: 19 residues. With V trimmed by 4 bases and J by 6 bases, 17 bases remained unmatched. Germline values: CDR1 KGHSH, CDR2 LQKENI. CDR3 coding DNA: TGTGCCAGCTCACTGTACGGGACTAGCGGAGGGGTTTCGAGCAATGAGCAGTTCTTC. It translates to CASSLYGTSGGVSSNEQFF.

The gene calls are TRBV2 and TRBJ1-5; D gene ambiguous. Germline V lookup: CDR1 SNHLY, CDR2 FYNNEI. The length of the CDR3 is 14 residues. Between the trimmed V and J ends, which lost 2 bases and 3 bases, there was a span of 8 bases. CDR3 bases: TGTGCCAGCAGTGAAAACAGTTTCAATCAGCCCCAGCATTTT. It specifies CASSENSFNQPQHF. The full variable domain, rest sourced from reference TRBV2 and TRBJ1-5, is EPEVTQTPSHQVTQMGQEVILRCVPISNHLYFYWYRQILGQKVEFLVSFYNNEISEKSEIFDDQFSVERPDGSNFTLKIRSTKLEDSAMYFCASSENSFNQPQHFGDGTRLSIL.

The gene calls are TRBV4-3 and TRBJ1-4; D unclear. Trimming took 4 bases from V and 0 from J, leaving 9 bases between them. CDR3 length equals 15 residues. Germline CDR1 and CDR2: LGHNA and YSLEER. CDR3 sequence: CASSRLGSTNEKLFF. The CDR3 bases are TGCGCCAGCAGCCGACTCGGGTCAACTAATGAAAAACTGTTTTTT.

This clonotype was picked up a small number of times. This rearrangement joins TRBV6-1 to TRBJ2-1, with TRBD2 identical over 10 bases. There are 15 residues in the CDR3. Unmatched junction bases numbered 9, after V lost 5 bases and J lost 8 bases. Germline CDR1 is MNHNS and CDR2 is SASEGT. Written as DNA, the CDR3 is TGTGCCAGCAGTCGGATAGCGGGAGGATTCGATGAGCAGTTCTTC. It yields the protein CASSRIAGGFDEQFF.

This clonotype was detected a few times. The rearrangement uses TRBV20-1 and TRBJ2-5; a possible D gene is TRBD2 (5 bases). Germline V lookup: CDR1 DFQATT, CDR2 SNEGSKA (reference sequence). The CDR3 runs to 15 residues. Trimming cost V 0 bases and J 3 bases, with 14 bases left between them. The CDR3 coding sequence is TGCAGTGCTAGAGATAGGAGGTCGGCTAAAGAGACCCAGTACTTC. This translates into CSARDRRSAKETQYF.

CDR3 coding DNA: TGCAGTGCTAGAGGGAGTTGGGGGGGCGAGCAGTACTTC. Translation: CSARGSWGGEQYF. This sequence joins TRBV20-1 and TRBJ2-7, with TRBD2 identical over 7 bases. The V gene end was trimmed by 1 base and the J gene end by 6 bases; junction bases not matched to a gene: 6. The CDR3 spans 13 residues. Looked up from germline, CDR1 is DFQATT and CDR2 is SNEGSKA (reference sequence).

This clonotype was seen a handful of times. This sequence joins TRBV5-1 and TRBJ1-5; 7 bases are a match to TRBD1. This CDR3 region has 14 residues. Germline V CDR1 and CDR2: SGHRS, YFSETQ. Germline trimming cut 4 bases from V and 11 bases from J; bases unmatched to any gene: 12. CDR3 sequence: CASSMGTGDGTQHF. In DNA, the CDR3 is TGCGCCAGCAGCATGGGCACAGGGGACGGGACCCAGCATTTT.

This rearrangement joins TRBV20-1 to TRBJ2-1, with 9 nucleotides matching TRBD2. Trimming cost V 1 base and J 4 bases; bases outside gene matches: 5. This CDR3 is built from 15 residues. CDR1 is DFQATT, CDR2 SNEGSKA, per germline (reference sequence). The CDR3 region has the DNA TGCAGTGCTAGAGCCCACGGACTAGCGTACAATGAGCAGTTCTTC. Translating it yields CSARAHGLAYNEQFF.

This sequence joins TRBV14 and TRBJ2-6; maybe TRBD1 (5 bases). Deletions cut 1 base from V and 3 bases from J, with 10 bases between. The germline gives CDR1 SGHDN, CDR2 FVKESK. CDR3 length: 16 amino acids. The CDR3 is CASSQGRGFGANVLTF. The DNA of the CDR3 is TGTGCCAGCAGCCAAGGAAGGGGTTTTGGGGCCAACGTCCTGACTTTC.

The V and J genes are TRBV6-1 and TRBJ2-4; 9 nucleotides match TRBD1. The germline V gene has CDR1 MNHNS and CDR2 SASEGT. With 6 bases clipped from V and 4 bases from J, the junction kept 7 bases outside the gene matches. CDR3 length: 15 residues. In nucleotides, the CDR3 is TGTGCCAGCAGACCTCCGGGACAGGGAAAAAACATTCAGTACTTC. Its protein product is CASRPPGQGKNIQYF.

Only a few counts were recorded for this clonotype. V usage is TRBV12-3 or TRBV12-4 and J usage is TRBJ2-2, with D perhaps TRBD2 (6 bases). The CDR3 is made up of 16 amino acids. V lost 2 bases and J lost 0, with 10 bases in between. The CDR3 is CASSLRGLTNTGELFF. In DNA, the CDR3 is TGTGCCAGCAGTTTACGGGGGTTGACGAACACCGGGGAGCTGTTTTTT.

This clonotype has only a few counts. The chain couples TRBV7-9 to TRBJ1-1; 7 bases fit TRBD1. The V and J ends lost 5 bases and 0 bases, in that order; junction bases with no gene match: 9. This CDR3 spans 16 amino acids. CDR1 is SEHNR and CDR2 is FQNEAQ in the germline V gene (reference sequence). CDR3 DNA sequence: TGTGCCAGCAGCAGAGGACAGGACATCGTGAACACTGAAGCTTTCTTT. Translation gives CASSRGQDIVNTEAFF. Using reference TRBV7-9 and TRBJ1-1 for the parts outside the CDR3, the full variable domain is DTGVSQNPRHKITKRGQNVTFRCDPISEHNRLYWYRQTLGQGPEFLTYFQNEAQLEKSRLLSDRFSAERPKGSFSTLEIQRTEQGDSAMYLCASSRGQDIVNTEAFFGQGTRLTVV.

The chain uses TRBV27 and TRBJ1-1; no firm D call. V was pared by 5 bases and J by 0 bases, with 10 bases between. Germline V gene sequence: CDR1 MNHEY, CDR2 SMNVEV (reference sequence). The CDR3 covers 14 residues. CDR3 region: CASSPGKVNTEAFF. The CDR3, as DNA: TGTGCCAGCAGTCCGGGGAAGGTGAACACTGAAGCTTTCTTT.

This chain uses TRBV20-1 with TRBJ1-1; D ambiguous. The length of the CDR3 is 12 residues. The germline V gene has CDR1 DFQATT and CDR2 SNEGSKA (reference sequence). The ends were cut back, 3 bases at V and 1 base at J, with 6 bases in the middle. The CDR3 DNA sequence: TGCAGTGCTAGTCGAAAGAACACTGAAGCTTTCTTT. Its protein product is CSASRKNTEAFF.

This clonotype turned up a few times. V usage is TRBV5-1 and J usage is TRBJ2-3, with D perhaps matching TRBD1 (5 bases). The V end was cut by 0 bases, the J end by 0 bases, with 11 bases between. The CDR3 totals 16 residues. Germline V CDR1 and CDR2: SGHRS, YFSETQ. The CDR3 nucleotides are TGCGCCAGCAGCTTGGTTTCCCAGGGAAGCACAGATACGCAGTATTTT. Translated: CASSLVSQGSTDTQYF.